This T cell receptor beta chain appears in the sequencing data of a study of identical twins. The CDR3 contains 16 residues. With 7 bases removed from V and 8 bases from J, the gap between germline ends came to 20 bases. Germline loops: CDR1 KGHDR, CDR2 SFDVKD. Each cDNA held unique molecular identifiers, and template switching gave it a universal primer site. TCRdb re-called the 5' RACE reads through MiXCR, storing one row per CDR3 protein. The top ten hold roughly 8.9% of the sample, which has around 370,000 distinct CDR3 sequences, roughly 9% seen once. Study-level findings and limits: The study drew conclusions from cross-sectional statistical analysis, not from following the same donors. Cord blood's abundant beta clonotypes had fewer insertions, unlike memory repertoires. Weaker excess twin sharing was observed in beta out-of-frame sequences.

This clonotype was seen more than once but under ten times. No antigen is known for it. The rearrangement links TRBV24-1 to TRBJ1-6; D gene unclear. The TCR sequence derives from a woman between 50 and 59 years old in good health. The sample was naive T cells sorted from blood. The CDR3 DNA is TGTGCCACCAGATCACCAGAAAGAGCATCTTATTCACCCCTCCACTTT. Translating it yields CATRSPERASYSPLHF.